These 3 T cell receptor beta chains were sequenced from one sample in a study of blood T cell repertoires in COVID-19 (dated by TCRdb to 2018 to 2020). Receptor amplification or capture employed the immunoSEQ multiplex PCR assay. TCRdb took over this immuneACCESS table, retaining in-frame rearrangements with V and J assigned. Such tables are incomplete; in checked studies, under half of the missing clones stem from an unresolved V gene, and the remainder is unexplained. The sample contains some 270,000 clones, approximately 86% of them found a single time. The top ten clones comprise about 8.8% of the sample. Specimen: peripheral blood. The receptors here all came from a man in his forties or fifties with active or convalescent COVID-19.

This chain joins TRBV6-7 and TRBJ2-5; a possible D gene is TRBD2 (7 bases). TRBV6-7 is an open reading frame whose function is uncertain. The V and J ends lost 7 bases and 5 bases respectively, with 17 bases between them. This CDR3 spans 14 amino acids. CDR3: CASIPEGGPETQYF. The CDR3 DNA reads TGTGCCAGCATCCCTGAGGGGGGGCCGGAGACCCAGTACTTC.

This chain joins TRBV19 and TRBJ1-5; 7 nucleotides agree with TRBD1. The junction had 6 bases not matched to a gene; V was cut back by 3 bases and J by 4 bases. Germline CDR1 and CDR2: LNHDA and SQIVND (reference sequence). The CDR3 is made up of 15 amino acids. The CDR3 sequence is CASSIAPQGNQPQHF. The CDR3 DNA reads TGTGCCAGTAGTATTGCCCCACAGGGGAATCAGCCCCAGCATTTT.

The chain recombines TRBV15 with TRBJ2-1; 7 positions match TRBD1. V trimming: 0 bases; J trimming: 4 bases; junction bases outside the gene matches: 6. The germline CDR1 and CDR2 sequences are LNHNV and YYDKDF (reference sequence). CDR3 size: 16 residues. This chain's CDR3 is CATSRESPGQYNEQFF. CDR3 nucleotides: TGTGCCACCAGCAGAGAGTCCCCGGGACAGTACAATGAGCAGTTCTTC.